These 19 T cell receptor beta chains were all obtained from the same sample, sequenced in a study of blood T cell repertoires in COVID-19 (dated by TCRdb to 2020 to 2022). Libraries were built with the immunoSEQ multiplex PCR assay. TCRdb re-hosts the immuneACCESS table, in-frame sequences only. Its copies lack some clones; in the studies checked, an unresolved V gene accounts for under half of them, and the cause for the rest is not known. For this sample the table gives under 150,000 clones, of which approximately 89% were detected only once. The ten largest clones represent around 26% of the sample. The sample was peripheral blood. Every receptor here comes from a human donor in a cohort sampled during active COVID-19.

The rearrangement uses TRBV18 and TRBJ1-1, with 12 positions matching TRBD1. V dropped 6 bases and J dropped 5; count of bases not matched to a gene: 7. CDR1 KGHSH and CDR2 LQKENI come from the germline V gene. The CDR3 runs to 15 residues. DNA for the CDR3: TGTGCCAGCTCTTTCGGGACAGGGGGCTTGACTGAAGCTTTCTTT. It translates to CASSFGTGGLTEAFF.

The chain links TRBV7-8 to TRBJ1-1; D is perhaps TRBD1 (6 bases). Deletions cut 2 bases from V and 1 base from J, with 14 bases between. This CDR3 spans 16 amino acids. The germline gives CDR1 SGHVS, CDR2 FQNEAQ. The CDR3 DNA reads TGTGCCAGCAGCTTAAGGTGGGGGCGAGGGAACACTGAAGCTTTCTTT. Its translation: CASSLRWGRGNTEAFF.

The V call is TRBV5-4, the J call TRBJ1-2; unclear D gene. The V gene's germline CDR1 is SGHNT and CDR2 YYREEE (reference sequence). V gave up 1 base and J gave up 8 bases, with 12 bases separating them. The CDR3 runs to 13 residues. CDR3 DNA sequence: TGTGCCAGCAGCTTGATCGGTTCCCCGGGCTACACCTTC. Translation gives CASSLIGSPGYTF.

V and J are TRBV12-3 or TRBV12-4 and TRBJ2-5; 8 bases are shared with TRBD1. Losses at the gene ends were 4 bases for V and 5 bases for J; bases not matched to a gene: 3. The CDR3 has 13 amino acids. Here the CDR3 reads CASSWTGRETQYF. The CDR3 bases are TGTGCCAGCAGTTGGACAGGGAGGGAGACCCAGTACTTC.

Here the CDR3 reads CASSQRYRGETQYF. As DNA, the CDR3 is TGCGCCAGCAGCCAACGCTACAGGGGGGAGACCCAGTACTTC. J is TRBJ2-5 and V is TRBV4-1; 8 positions match TRBD1. The V gene end was trimmed by 2 bases and the J gene end by 5 bases; junction bases not matched to a gene: 4. CDR3 length equals 14 residues. Germline values: CDR1 MGHRA, CDR2 YSYEKL.

The rearrangement joins TRBV7-7 to TRBJ2-3; the match to TRBD1 covers 12 bases. Per germline, CDR1 SSHAT and CDR2 FNYEAQ (reference sequence). The CDR3 has 15 residues. In DNA form, the CDR3 reads TGTGCTAGCTCCTCCGGGACAGGGGGCATGGTTACGCAGTATTTT. Its translation: CASSSGTGGMVTQYF.

The chain links TRBV10-3 to TRBJ2-5, with unresolved D. Germline CDR1 reads ENHRY; CDR2 reads SYGVKD. V lost 0 bases and J 5 bases, leaving 4 bases between the germline ends. The CDR3 consists of 12 residues. The CDR3 is CAISESRETQYF. CDR3 in DNA: TGTGCCATCAGTGAGTCGAGGGAGACCCAGTACTTC.

The chain has TRBV12-3 or TRBV12-4 and TRBJ1-1, with no clear D. Trimming shortened V by 6 bases and J by 8 bases, and 13 bases separated the two germline ends. This CDR3 is built from 12 residues. The CDR3, as DNA: TGTGCCAGCAGCTCCCTTGGGAGGGAAGCTTTCTTT. Translation: CASSSLGREAFF.

The chain has TRBV6-6 and TRBJ2-7; the D is unclear. The V and J ends lost 2 bases and 2 bases respectively, with 7 bases between them. The CDR3 runs to 13 residues. Germline V gene sequence: CDR1 MNHNY, CDR2 SVGAGI (reference sequence). The CDR3 loop reads CASSYLTAYEQYF. CDR3 nucleotides: TGTGCCAGCAGTTACCTGACTGCCTACGAGCAGTACTTC.

This sequence joins TRBV5-1 and TRBJ2-7; possibly TRBD2 for D (6 bases). The CDR3 is made up of 14 amino acids. Germline loops: CDR1 SGHRS, CDR2 YFSETQ. V was shortened by 3 bases and J by 4 bases, with 14 bases between the two germline ends. Here the CDR3 DNA reads TGCGCCAGCAGCTCCGTTTGGAGGGAGTACGAGCAGTACTTC. Its translation: CASSSVWREYEQYF.

J is TRBJ1-1 and V is TRBV27; 9 bases agree with TRBD1. Germline V lookup: CDR1 MNHEY, CDR2 SMNVEV (reference sequence). The trim removed 5 bases at V and 6 bases at J, leaving 10 bases unmatched. This CDR3 is built from 15 residues. The CDR3 loop is CASSPYRGRRAEAFF. The DNA for the CDR3 is TGTGCCAGCAGTCCGTACAGGGGGCGCAGGGCTGAAGCTTTCTTT.

The chain recombines TRBV27 with TRBJ1-1; no clear D. Germline values: CDR1 MNHEY, CDR2 SMNVEV (reference sequence). This CDR3 is 16 amino acids long. V gave up 2 bases and J gave up 0 bases, with 13 bases separating them. The CDR3: CASSLGEGLVNTEAFF. CDR3 in DNA: TGTGCCAGCAGTTTAGGAGAGGGTCTGGTGAACACTGAAGCTTTCTTT.

This chain links TRBV4-1 with TRBJ2-2; D ambiguous. In germline, CDR1 is MGHRA, CDR2 YSYEKL. Trimming pared 0 bases from V and 4 bases from J, leaving 12 bases between. This CDR3 has 16 amino acids. The CDR3 DNA follows: TGCGCCAGCAGCCAAGAAGCGATGAAAGGCACCGGGGAGCTGTTTTTT. It specifies CASSQEAMKGTGELFF.

The chain uses TRBV9 and TRBJ1-3, with 10 bases lining up with TRBD1. The CDR3 sequence is 16 residues long. The germline CDR1 and CDR2 sequences are SGDLS and YYNGEE. The trim removed 0 bases at V and 2 bases at J, leaving 2 bases unmatched. CDR3 in DNA: TGTGCCAGCAGCGTAGCTGGACAGGGGGCTGGAAACACCATATATTTT. Its protein product is CASSVAGQGAGNTIYF.

The chain couples TRBV4-1 to TRBJ2-3; 7 nucleotides agree with TRBD2. CDR1 is MGHRA, CDR2 YSYEKL, per germline. The CDR3 runs 15 residues. J was trimmed by 5 bases and V by 1 base; bases with no gene match: 6. CDR3 nucleotide sequence: TGCGCCAGCAGCCAAGGGCTAGCGGTAATAGATACGCAGTATTTT. Amino acids: CASSQGLAVIDTQYF.

The V and J genes are TRBV4-1 and TRBJ1-3; no clear D gene. Germline V lookup: CDR1 MGHRA, CDR2 YSYEKL. The ends were cut back, 1 base at V and 4 bases at J, with 8 bases in the middle. The CDR3 spans 14 residues. The CDR3 protein is CASSQGQTGNTIYF. The CDR3 bases are TGCGCCAGCAGCCAAGGGCAAACAGGAAACACCATATATTTT.

CDR3 amino acids: CASSPVTGPPNIQYF. The CDR3 DNA reads TGTGCCAGCAGCCCGGTGACAGGACCACCAAACATTCAGTACTTC. The chain joins TRBV7-6 to TRBJ2-4, with a weak D call TRBD1 (6 bases). CDR3 length: 15 amino acids. Between the trimmed V and J ends, which lost 5 bases and 6 bases, there was a span of 17 bases. CDR1 and CDR2 from the germline V gene are SGHVS and FNYEAQ.

The chain recombines TRBV5-5 with TRBJ2-7, with D perhaps matching TRBD2 (6 bases). This CDR3 is built from 14 residues. Trimming pared 4 bases from V and 3 bases from J, leaving 14 bases between. Germline V gives CDR1 SGHKS, CDR2 YYEKEE (reference sequence). In DNA form, the CDR3 reads TGTGCCAGCAGCCTGGGGACTTCCCGCTACGAGCAGTACTTC. This codes for CASSLGTSRYEQYF.

J is TRBJ1-1 and V is TRBV12-3 or TRBV12-4; D gene ambiguous. The CDR3 is made up of 13 amino acids. V lost 3 bases and J lost 2, with 7 bases in between. The DNA for the CDR3 is TGTGCCAGCAGTTTCGCGAGTAACACTGAAGCTTTCTTT. Amino acids: CASSFASNTEAFF.